This T cell receptor (beta chain) originates from a study of monozygotic twins with inflammatory bowel disease. Findings and limits, study-wide: Support was absent for any single strong signal or clonotype linked to IBD. Among IBD patients, TCRbeta diversity (inverse Simpson) was lower than in healthy co-twins.

Notes on this clonotype: Its target is not known.

The CDR3 extends over 12 amino acids. Germline V gives CDR1 MNHNS, CDR2 SASEGT. Researchers collected over 2 ml of blood per donor. During cDNA synthesis, UMIs that each contained a 6-nucleotide sample barcode were added by means of template switching. One entry per CDR3 protein, without DNA, is what TCRdb gives after re-calling the 5' RACE reads. Recorded for this sample: 40,000 to 45,000 distinct CDR3 sequences. This chain uses TRBV6-1 with TRBJ1-1. This TCR was sampled from a human donor with ulcerative colitis or Crohn's disease, or a healthy co-twin of an affected twin (not recorded which). The source material was blood. CDR3 sequence reads: CASSESYTEAFF.